The 22 T cell receptor beta chains listed next were all sequenced from one sample in a study of beta chain features in type 1 diabetes. Isolated RNA was reverse transcribed in full, so expressed TCRB transcripts were sequenced. TCRdb's copy holds only in-frame clones and misses some; the assay was immunoSEQ multiplex PCR. The profile shows about 220,000 clones, 9.5% to 13% of them singletons. The sample comprised central memory CD4+ T cells from blood. These receptors were obtained from a man aged 18-30 years in good health.

This clone was counted between two and nine times. The gene calls are TRBV4-2 and TRBJ1-1; D is perhaps TRBD1 (5 bases). This CDR3 has 15 amino acids. Trimming shortened V by 0 bases and J by 3 bases, and 11 bases separated the two germline ends. Germline lookup yields CDR1 LGHNA and CDR2 YNFKEQ. The CDR3 loop reads CASSQDFGGYTEAFF. In DNA, the CDR3 is TGTGCCAGCAGCCAAGATTTCGGGGGGTACACTGAAGCTTTCTTT.

The chain has TRBV11-2 and TRBJ2-2; no clear D. The germline CDR1 and CDR2 sequences are SGHAT and FQNNGV. The V and J ends lost 2 bases and 1 base respectively, with 11 bases between them. CDR3 size: 16 residues. The CDR3 reads CASSLLDGQNTGELFF. CDR3 nucleotides: TGTGCCAGCAGCTTATTAGACGGTCAGAACACCGGGGAGCTGTTTTTT. Drawing the rest from reference TRBV11-2 and TRBJ2-2, the complete variable domain is EAGVAQSPRYKIIEKRQSVAFWCNPISGHATLYWYQQILGQGPKLLIQFQNNGVVDDSQLPKDRFSAERLKGVDSTLKIQPAKLEDSAVYLCASSLLDGQNTGELFFGEGSRLTVL.

This clone was recorded a few times. The CDR3 DNA follows: TGCAGCGTTGACTCGGGGTTGAAGACCCAGTACTTC. Amino acid sequence: CSVDSGLKTQYF. The chain combines TRBV29-1 with TRBJ2-5, with D tentatively TRBD2 (5 bases). V lost 3 bases and J lost 6, with 11 bases in between. CDR1 is SQVTM, CDR2 ANQGSEA, per germline. The CDR3 is 12 residues long.

This clone was counted between two and nine times. The gene calls are TRBV25-1 and TRBJ1-5, with 9 bases lining up with TRBD1. Germline V lookup: CDR1 MGHDK, CDR2 SYGVNS. The CDR3 covers 15 residues. Trimming at V came to 5 bases and at J to 3 bases, leaving 5 bases not matched to a gene. The CDR3 spells CASSSGQGINQPQHF. The CDR3 DNA sequence: TGTGCCAGCAGTTCGGGACAGGGCATCAATCAGCCCCAGCATTTT.

The chain uses TRBV30 and TRBJ2-7, with D possibly TRBD1 on 5 matching bases. In germline, CDR1 is GTSNPN, CDR2 SVGIG (reference sequence). V was pared by 0 bases and J by 3 bases, with 12 bases between. This CDR3 is built from 14 residues. CDR3 residues: CAWSVLLGDYEQYF. CDR3 in DNA: TGTGCCTGGAGTGTACTGTTAGGGGACTACGAGCAGTACTTC.

A few counts support this clone. The chain joins TRBV5-5 to TRBJ2-2; unclear D gene. Trimming stripped 7 bases from V and 1 base from J, with 23 bases between. This CDR3 contains 18 residues. CDR1 and CDR2 (germline): SGHKS, YYEKEE (reference sequence). This CDR3 is CASRSSTLVGMNTGELFF. In DNA form, the CDR3 reads TGTGCCAGCCGCTCCTCAACCCTAGTGGGTATGAACACCGGGGAGCTGTTTTTT. The entire variable domain, with the rest obtained from reference TRBV5-5 and TRBJ2-2, is as follows: DAGVTQSPTHLIKTRGQQVTLRCSPISGHKSVSWYQQVLGQGPQFIFQYYEKEERGRGNFPDRFSARQFPNYSSELNVNALLLGDSALYLCASRSSTLVGMNTGELFFGEGSRLTVL.

This clone was observed a few times. V is TRBV29-1 and J is TRBJ2-1, with TRBD2 identical over 10 bases. Germline-derived CDR1 and CDR2 are SQVTM and ANQGSEA. The CDR3 sequence is 14 residues long. After removal of 3 bases from V and 2 bases from J, the junction contained 1 base not matched to a gene. CDR3 amino acids: CSVDGLAAYNEQFF. The CDR3 nucleotides read TGCAGCGTTGATGGACTAGCGGCCTACAATGAGCAGTTCTTC.

This clone was recorded a few times. The V call is TRBV4-2, the J call TRBJ1-3; TRBD1 is a possible D gene (5 bases). Germline V gene lookup returns CDR1 LGHNA and CDR2 YNFKEQ. V was pared by 0 bases and J by 1 base, with 10 bases between. The CDR3 is 16 residues long. In DNA form, the CDR3 reads TGTGCCAGCAGCCAAGACGTCGGGGGTTCTGGAAACACCATATATTTT. Residues: CASSQDVGGSGNTIYF.

A word on this clone: Other DNA sequences in the same sample also yield this CDR3. The chain carries TRBV28 and TRBJ2-7; D is unclear. V lost 6 bases to trimming and J lost 3 bases, with 6 bases between them. The germline CDR1 and CDR2 sequences are MDHEN and SYDVKM. CDR3 length equals 11 residues. DNA for the CDR3: TGTGCCAGCAGCCGCGTCTACGAGCAGTACTTC. Translating gives CASSRVYEQYF.

The table lists this clone with many counts. The chain uses TRBV18 and TRBJ2-4; no clear D. CDR3 length: 15 residues. V was cut by 2 bases and J by 0 bases, with 8 bases left in between. Germline CDR1 KGHSH, CDR2 LQKENI. DNA of the CDR3: TGTGCCAGCTCACCAGATCAATCAGCCAAAAACATTCAGTACTTC. Protein product: CASSPDQSAKNIQYF. Full variable domain (rest looked up from reference TRBV18 and TRBJ2-4): NAGVMQNPRHLVRRRGQEARLRCSPMKGHSHVYWYRQLPEEGLKFMVYLQKENIIDESGMPKERFSAEFPKEGPSILRIQQVVRGDSAAYFCASSPDQSAKNIQYFGAGTRLSVL.

This CDR3 reads CAISEGLAGGSYNEQFF. The CDR3 bases are TGTGCCATCAGTGAGGGGCTAGCGGGAGGTTCCTACAATGAGCAGTTCTTC. The rearrangement joins TRBV10-3 to TRBJ2-1, with TRBD2 matching 11 bases. The CDR3 runs 17 residues. V was pared by 2 bases and J by 1 base, with 4 bases of the junction left unmatched. Germline V gene data show CDR1 as ENHRY and CDR2 as SYGVKD.

The gene calls are TRBV30 and TRBJ2-5; 13 positions match TRBD2. The ends lost 4 bases at V and 4 bases at J; junction bases unmatched: 15. The CDR3 has 18 residues. Germline V gene sequence: CDR1 GTSNPN, CDR2 SVGIG (reference sequence). The chain's CDR3 is CAWMWGRRLAGGGETQYF. The CDR3 DNA sequence: TGTGCCTGGATGTGGGGGCGTCGACTAGCGGGAGGTGGAGAGACCCAGTACTTC.

This clone was picked up a small number of times. CDR3 DNA sequence: TGTGCCAGCAGGGGACTCTTGACCTCTGGGGCCAACGTCCTGACTTTC. As protein: CASRGLLTSGANVLTF. The chain uses TRBV7-9 and TRBJ2-6; D may be TRBD2 (6 bases). The V gene's germline CDR1 is SEHNR and CDR2 FQNEAQ (reference sequence). The CDR3 loop spans 16 amino acids. V lost 6 bases to trimming and J lost 0 bases, with 12 bases between them.

This clone appeared a few times. V and J are TRBV29-1 and TRBJ2-3; D is possibly TRBD1 (5 bases). This CDR3 is built from 12 residues. V lost 7 bases, J lost 3 bases, and 11 bases lay in between. Germline V gene sequence: CDR1 SQVTM, CDR2 ANQGSEA. The CDR3, as DNA: TGCAGCGGCCATACAGGAACAGATACGCAGTATTTT. This translates into CSGHTGTDTQYF.

This clone showed up just a few times. The V and J genes are TRBV15 and TRBJ1-2, with 7 bases identical to TRBD1. V lost 0 bases, J lost 8 bases, and 9 bases stayed unmatched. The CDR3 covers 15 residues. CDR1 and CDR2 (germline): LNHNV, YYDKDF (reference sequence). CDR3 DNA: TGTGCCACCAGCAGAGATCTAGGGGGCGCATCGGGCTACACCTTC. Amino acid sequence: CATSRDLGGASGYTF.

This chain uses TRBV18 with TRBJ1-1; D possibly corresponds to TRBD1 (6 bases). The CDR3 is 14 amino acids. Germline assignment: CDR1 KGHSH and CDR2 LQKENI. V lost 6 bases, J lost 1 base, and 12 bases lay in between. The CDR3 coding sequence is TGTGCCAGCTCGCCTGGACAGACGAACACTGAAGCTTTCTTT. Translation gives CASSPGQTNTEAFF.

The chain employs TRBV28 and TRBJ1-2; 7 nucleotides align to TRBD1. There are 16 residues in the CDR3. J lost 7 bases, V lost 1 base, and 12 bases had no gene match. Looked up from germline, CDR1 is MDHEN and CDR2 is SYDVKM. For the CDR3, the DNA is TGTGCCAGCAGTTTATCCCGGGACAGCCCGAGGGGTGGCTACACCTTC. This encodes CASSLSRDSPRGGYTF.

This clone was detected many times. The chain employs TRBV7-2 and TRBJ2-3; 7 bases align to TRBD2. CDR3 size: 16 residues. Germline lookup yields CDR1 SGHTA and CDR2 FQGNSA. With V trimmed by 1 base and J by 4 bases, 8 bases remained unmatched. The CDR3 DNA reads as TGTGCCAGCAGCTTAGGGAAGCGGGATAGTGCAGATACGCAGTATTTT. Protein: CASSLGKRDSADTQYF.

The chain uses TRBV29-1 and TRBJ2-1; 7 nucleotides align to TRBD2. This CDR3 is built from 16 residues. The germline gives CDR1 SQVTM, CDR2 ANQGSEA. J lost 1 base, V lost 5 bases, and 11 bases had no gene match. CDR3 bases: TGCAGCGTTCTGGGGGGGAACCGATCATCCTACAATGAGCAGTTCTTC. Protein: CSVLGGNRSSYNEQFF.

This clone turned up a few times. V usage is TRBV6-1 and J usage is TRBJ2-1, with TRBD2 identical over 9 bases. V shed 8 bases, J shed 8 bases, and the junction held 7 bases outside the gene matches. In germline, CDR1 is MNHNS, CDR2 SASEGT. This CDR3 has 13 amino acids. The DNA for the CDR3 is TGTGCCAGCCGCGGGAGGGTTGAGGATGAGCAGTTCTTC. It is translated as CASRGRVEDEQFF.

A few counts support this clone. A single base separates this from a much larger clone, so it may be a read error. The chain has TRBV30 and TRBJ1-3, with D unresolved. In germline, CDR1 is GTSNPN, CDR2 SVGIG (reference sequence). CDR3 length equals 11 residues. The CDR3 nucleotides read TGTTTTAAAAGCTCTGGAAACACCATATATTTT. It specifies CFKSSGNTIYF.

The chain carries TRBV6-1 and TRBJ1-1, with D perhaps matching TRBD1 (5 bases). Trimming removed 3 bases from V and 1 base from J, with 15 bases in between. The CDR3 runs 16 residues. Germline V gene sequence: CDR1 MNHNS, CDR2 SASEGT. CDR3 DNA: TGTGCCAGCAGTGAGGTCTTCGTCGGACAGAACACTGAAGCTTTCTTT. It translates to CASSEVFVGQNTEAFF.